This entry concerns a single T cell receptor beta chain. This sample stems from a study of blood T cell repertoires in COVID-19. Across the whole study: Spain, Italy and the United States supplied samples that represented acute and convalescent COVID-19. Sample material is recorded as cDNA or gDNA derived from T cells, B-cell-depleted T cells, or PBMCs.

Seattle enrolled patients during active infection and tracked them longitudinally. The CDR3 covers 12 residues. Germline CDR1 is LNHDA and CDR2 is SQIVND (reference sequence). V lost 5 bases and J lost 12, with 11 bases in between. Original processing methods: Amplified reference gene primers provided the basis for estimating nucleated cell counts. Clones were sequenced by immunoSEQ multiplex PCR, and TCRdb holds only the in-frame ones, with some missing. That table furnishes V, J and clone size, whereas the DNA furnished D and trimming. The sample records under 550,000 clones, over 85% being singletons.

Source material: peripheral blood. The sequence was obtained from a man in his late teens or twenties with COVID-19, enrolled during active disease. This chain joins TRBV19 and TRBJ1-6; D not resolved. The CDR3 DNA is TGTGCCAGTAGTCCCTCAGGAGGACCCCTCCACTTT. Residues: CASSPSGGPLHF.